The 21 T cell receptor beta chains reported below all come from one sample, sequenced in a study of molecular identifiers for immune sequencing clone quantification. TCRdb reanalysed the PCR reads using MiXCR and keeps one entry per CDR3 protein. The sample contains over 600,000 distinct CDR3 sequences, roughly 21% of which appear only once. The sequenced sample was naive CD8+ T cells from blood, with Jurkat cell RNA spiked in. Regarding subset: FACS-sorted CD8+CD4-CCR7+CD45RA+ naive T cells. These receptors were collected from a human donor in good health. Some libraries in this study had Jurkat cell RNA spiked in.

On this clonotype itself: This sequence may be a read error, since a much larger clone differs from it by one base. The J gene is TRBJ2-7, the V gene TRBV19; the D gene is possibly TRBD1 (5 bases). V lost 5 bases to trimming and J lost 3 bases, with 14 bases between them. The CDR3 is 14 residues long. Germline values: CDR1 LNHDA, CDR2 SQIVND (reference sequence). The CDR3 loop is CASSARGRDYEQYF. The CDR3 DNA reads TGTGCCAGTAGTGCCCGAGGCAGGGACTACGAGCAGTACTTC.

This clonotype has at least ten counts. This sequence joins TRBV27 and TRBJ1-5, with D tentatively TRBD1 (6 bases). V lost 5 bases and J 8 bases, leaving 13 bases between the germline ends. The CDR3 consists of 13 residues. Germline CDR1 MNHEY, CDR2 SMNVEV (reference sequence). CDR3 sequence: CASSPVGGEPQHF. CDR3 DNA sequence: TGTGCCAGCAGTCCCGTAGGGGGAGAGCCCCAGCATTTT.

This clonotype was seen repeatedly, ten times or more. The gene calls are TRBV11-2 and TRBJ2-1; D call uncertain. Germline CDR1 is SGHAT and CDR2 is FQNNGV. The CDR3 extends over 14 amino acids. V lost 2 bases, J lost 6 bases, and 11 bases lay in between. The CDR3 sequence: CASSLNAPGNEQFF. The CDR3 coding sequence is TGTGCCAGCAGCTTAAATGCTCCGGGCAATGAGCAGTTCTTC.

This clonotype was seen a few times. J is TRBJ1-1 and V is TRBV29-1; TRBD1 might be the D (5 bases). The CDR3 spans 11 residues. The germline V gene encodes CDR1 SQVTM and CDR2 ANQGSEA. The V end was cut by 5 bases, the J end by 8 bases, with 12 bases between. The CDR3, as DNA: TGCAGCGTTCCTCGGGGGTCCGAAGCTTTCTTT. Encoded protein: CSVPRGSEAFF.

With regard to this clonotype: A much larger clone sits a single nucleotide away, making a read error possible. The CDR3 reads CSAILLREQFF. The CDR3 bases are TGCAGTGCTATCCTCCTTCGGGAGCAGTTCTTC. The chain recombines TRBV20-1 with TRBJ2-1, with D uncertain. The V end lost 4 bases, the J end lost 10 bases, and 11 bases lay between the germline ends. Germline loops: CDR1 DFQATT, CDR2 SNEGSKA (reference sequence). The CDR3 is 11 amino acids.

This clonotype was seen a few times. The CDR3 DNA follows: TGTGCCAGCAGCTTAGGCGGGGGGTCCGTCAATGAGCAGTTCTTC. Its protein is CASSLGGGSVNEQFF. The chain links TRBV7-6 to TRBJ2-1; 8 bases match TRBD2. Germline loops: CDR1 SGHVS, CDR2 FNYEAQ. The CDR3 totals 15 residues. With V trimmed by 1 base and J by 6 bases, 5 bases remained unmatched. The variable domain in full, with the rest retrieved from reference TRBV7-6 and TRBJ2-1, is GAGVSQSPRYKVTKRGQDVALRCDPISGHVSLYWYRQALGQGPEFLTYFNYEAQQDKSGLPNDRFSAERPEGSISTLTIQRTEQRDSAMYRCASSLGGGSVNEQFFGPGTRLTVL.

Comment on this clonotype: This may come from a read error, since a much larger clone is one base off. The gene calls are TRBV4-1 and TRBJ2-7; D gene uncertain. CDR1 and CDR2 (germline): MGHRA, YSYEKL. The V end was cut by 4 bases, the J end by 3 bases, with 13 bases between. CDR3 size: 14 residues. The CDR3 DNA reads TGCGCCAGCAGCCTACTATTGGGCCTCTACGAGCAGTACTTC. Its protein product is CASSLLLGLYEQYF.

This clonotype was recorded many times. CDR3 amino acids: CASSSPSEAFF. Here the CDR3 DNA reads TGTGCCAGCAGTTCGCCCAGTGAAGCTTTCTTT. J is TRBJ1-1 and V is TRBV6-2 or TRBV6-3; D unresolved. Germline V CDR1 and CDR2: MNHEY, SVGEGT. CDR3 length: 11 residues. With 4 bases removed from V and 7 bases from J, the gap between germline ends came to 7 bases.

As concerns this clonotype: A single base separates this from a much larger clone, so it may be a read error. The rearrangement uses TRBV4-1 and TRBJ2-7, with TRBD1 matching 7 bases. J was trimmed by 4 bases and V by 2 bases; bases with no gene match: 2. CDR1 and CDR2 from the germline V gene are MGHRA and YSYEKL. The CDR3 loop spans 13 amino acids. Here the CDR3 reads CASSQKQGYEQYF. Here the CDR3 DNA reads TGCGCCAGCAGCCAAAAACAGGGGTACGAGCAGTACTTC.

Remarks on this clonotype: The junction departs from germline at one end; a sequencing error may be responsible. The genes are TRBV5-3 and TRBJ2-5; TRBD1 aligns across 11 bases. TRBV5-3 is treated as an ORF (open reading frame) with a function not yet certain. The CDR3 extends over 16 amino acids. The CDR3 DNA follows: TGTGCCAGCAGCTCCCGGGACAGGGGGTATGGGGAGACCCAGTGCTTC. The encoded protein is CASSSRDRGYGETQCF.

This clonotype showed up many times. The chain has TRBV7-2 and TRBJ1-1; D gene uncertain. Germline CDR1 reads SGHTA; CDR2 reads FQGNSA. This CDR3 comprises 12 residues. V was pared by 3 bases and J by 7 bases, with 9 bases between. The DNA for the CDR3 is TGTGCCAGCAGCTTCGGACCTAATGAAGCTTTCTTT. Protein product: CASSFGPNEAFF.

As regards this clonotype: The germline gene is not matched at one end of the junction; a read error may be the cause. The chain combines TRBV25-1 with TRBJ2-3; maybe TRBD1 (6 bases). This CDR3 is 13 amino acids long. CDR1 and CDR2 from the germline V gene are MGHDK and SYGVNS. CDR3 residues: CASSEDSTGTQYF. The CDR3, as DNA: TGTGCCAGCAGTGAGGACAGCACAGGTACGCAGTATTTT.

The chain combines TRBV6-2 or TRBV6-3 with TRBJ1-1, with a possible D match to TRBD1 (5 bases). The CDR3 contains 12 residues. Germline V CDR1 and CDR2: MNHEY, SVGEGT. The V and J ends lost 7 bases and 8 bases respectively, with 14 bases between them. The CDR3, as DNA: TGTGCCAGCACCCAAGGGACGGAAGAAGCTTTCTTT. Translated: CASTQGTEEAFF.

This clonotype showed up many times. The rearrangement joins TRBV2 to TRBJ2-2; TRBD1 is a possible D gene (6 bases). V shed 6 bases and J shed 2 bases, with 13 bases lying between them. The germline gives CDR1 SNHLY, CDR2 FYNNEI. This CDR3 contains 15 residues. CDR3 residues: CASSTGTTNTGELFF. DNA of the CDR3: TGTGCCAGCAGCACCGGGACAACTAACACCGGGGAGCTGTTTTTT.

This clonotype has just a few counts. The V call is TRBV28, the J call TRBJ1-4; D unclear. CDR1 is MDHEN and CDR2 is SYDVKM in the germline V gene. The V end lost 6 bases, the J end lost 12 bases, and 14 bases lay between the germline ends. The CDR3 loop spans 12 amino acids. The chain's CDR3 is CASSATFGQLFF. CDR3 nucleotide sequence: TGTGCCAGCAGCGCCACCTTTGGGCAACTGTTTTTT.

Ten or more counts support this clonotype. The J gene is TRBJ2-2, the V gene TRBV7-9; D uncertain. V was clipped by 5 bases and J by 5 bases, with 9 bases between them. The CDR3 is 13 residues long. Germline V CDR1 and CDR2: SEHNR, FQNEAQ (reference sequence). The CDR3 loop reads CASSPFRTGELFF. DNA for the CDR3: TGTGCCAGCAGCCCCTTCCGTACCGGGGAGCTGTTTTTT.

This clonotype was seen only a few times. This rearrangement joins TRBV18 to TRBJ1-5; TRBD1 matches at 8 bases. From germline, CDR1 is KGHSH and CDR2 LQKENI. The CDR3 sequence is 16 residues long. After removal of 5 bases from V and 5 bases from J, the junction contained 11 bases not matched to a gene. The CDR3, as DNA: TGTGCCAGCTCATCCACGACAGGGGCGGGGGATCAGCCCCAGCATTTT. Its protein is CASSSTTGAGDQPQHF. Full variable domain (outside the CDR3, taken from reference TRBV18 and TRBJ1-5): NAGVMQNPRHLVRRRGQEARLRCSPMKGHSHVYWYRQLPEEGLKFMVYLQKENIIDESGMPKERFSAEFPKEGPSILRIQQVVRGDSAAYFCASSSTTGAGDQPQHFGDGTRLSIL.

This clonotype was picked up many times. The chain recombines TRBV4-1 with TRBJ1-6, with unresolved D. This CDR3 region has 15 residues. The V gene's germline CDR1 is MGHRA and CDR2 YSYEKL. The ends were cut back, 1 base at V and 5 bases at J, with 9 bases in the middle. The CDR3 DNA is TGCGCCAGCAGCCAAGGTCACGGCGATAATTCACCCCTCCACTTT. Protein product: CASSQGHGDNSPLHF.

Ten or more counts support this clonotype. The chain links TRBV28 to TRBJ2-7; tentative D call: TRBD2 (6 bases). V was clipped by 5 bases and J by 5 bases, with 13 bases between them. The CDR3 totals 13 residues. CDR1 MDHEN and CDR2 SYDVKM come from the germline V gene. The CDR3 loop reads CASSPLRLDEQYF. In DNA, the CDR3 is TGTGCCAGCAGTCCCCTCCGACTAGACGAGCAGTACTTC.

The sample holds one count of this clonotype. A junction boundary mismatches the germline segment, possibly from a read error. J is TRBJ2-3 and V is TRBV7-9; 9 bases agree with TRBD2. Germline CDR1 reads SEHNR; CDR2 reads FQNEAQ (reference sequence). This CDR3 comprises 17 residues. The CDR3 is CANSSPLGTSSTDSQYF. Written as DNA, the CDR3 is TGTGCCAACAGCTCGCCTCTCGGGACTAGCAGCACAGATTCGCAGTATTTT.

The V call is TRBV6-6, the J call TRBJ1-1; 7 positions agree with TRBD1. The length of the CDR3 is 18 residues. Germline V CDR1 and CDR2: MNHNY, SVGAGI (reference sequence). J lost 0 bases, V lost 7 bases, and 17 bases had no gene match. The CDR3 protein is CASTPHGTDLIMNTEAFF. Written as DNA, the CDR3 is TGTGCCAGCACCCCTCACGGGACAGACCTTATCATGAACACTGAAGCTTTCTTT.